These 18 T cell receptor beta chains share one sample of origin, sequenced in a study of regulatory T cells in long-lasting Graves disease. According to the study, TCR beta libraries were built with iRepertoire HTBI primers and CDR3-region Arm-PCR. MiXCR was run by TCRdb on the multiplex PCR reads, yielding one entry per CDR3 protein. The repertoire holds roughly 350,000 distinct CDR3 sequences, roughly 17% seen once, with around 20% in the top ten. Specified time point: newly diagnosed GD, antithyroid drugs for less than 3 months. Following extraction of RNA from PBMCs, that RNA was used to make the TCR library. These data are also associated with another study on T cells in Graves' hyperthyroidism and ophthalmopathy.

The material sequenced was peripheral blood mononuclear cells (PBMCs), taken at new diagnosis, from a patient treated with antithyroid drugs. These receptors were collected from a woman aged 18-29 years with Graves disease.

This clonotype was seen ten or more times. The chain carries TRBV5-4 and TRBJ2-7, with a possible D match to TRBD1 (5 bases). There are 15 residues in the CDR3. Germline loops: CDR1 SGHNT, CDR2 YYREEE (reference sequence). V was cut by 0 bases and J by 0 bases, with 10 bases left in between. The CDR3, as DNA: TGTGCCAGCAGCTTGGGACAGTTGAGCTCCTACGAGCAGTACTTC. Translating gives CASSLGQLSSYEQYF. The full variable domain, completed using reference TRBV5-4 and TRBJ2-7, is ETGVTQSPTHLIKTRGQQVTLRCSSQSGHNTVSWYQQALGQGPQFIFQYYREEENGRGNFPPRFSGLQFPNYSSELNVNALELDDSALYLCASSLGQLSSYEQYFGPGTRLTVT.

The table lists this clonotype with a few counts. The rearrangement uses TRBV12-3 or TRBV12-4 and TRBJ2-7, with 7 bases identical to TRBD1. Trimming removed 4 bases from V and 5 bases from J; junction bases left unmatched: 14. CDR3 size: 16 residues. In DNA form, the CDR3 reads TGTGCCAGCAGTTCCCTCCGGGACAGTTCCCCCCACGAGCAGTACTTC. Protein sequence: CASSSLRDSSPHEQYF.

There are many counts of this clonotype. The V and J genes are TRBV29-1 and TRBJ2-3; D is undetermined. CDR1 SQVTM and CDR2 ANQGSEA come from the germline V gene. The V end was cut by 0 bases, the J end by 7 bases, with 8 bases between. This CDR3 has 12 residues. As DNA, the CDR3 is TGCAGCGTTGAAGAGGTCTCCCATACGCAGTATTTT. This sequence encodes CSVEEVSHTQYF.

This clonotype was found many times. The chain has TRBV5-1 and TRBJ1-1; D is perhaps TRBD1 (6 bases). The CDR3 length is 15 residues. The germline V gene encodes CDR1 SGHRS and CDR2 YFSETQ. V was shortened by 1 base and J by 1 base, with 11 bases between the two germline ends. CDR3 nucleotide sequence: TGCGCCAGCAGCTTGAGGCAGGGGAAGAACACTGAAGCTTTCTTT. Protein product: CASSLRQGKNTEAFF.

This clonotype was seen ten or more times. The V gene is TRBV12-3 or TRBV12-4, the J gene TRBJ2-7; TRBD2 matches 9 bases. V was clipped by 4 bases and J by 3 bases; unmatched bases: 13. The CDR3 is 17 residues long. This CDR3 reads CASSSSGRKNLLYEQYF. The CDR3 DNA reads TGTGCCAGCAGTTCCAGCGGGAGGAAAAATTTACTCTACGAGCAGTACTTC.

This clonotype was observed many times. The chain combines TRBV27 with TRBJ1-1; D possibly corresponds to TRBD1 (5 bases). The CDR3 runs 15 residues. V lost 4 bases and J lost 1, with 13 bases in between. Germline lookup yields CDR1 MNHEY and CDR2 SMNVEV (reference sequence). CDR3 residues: CASSSGGTANTEAFF. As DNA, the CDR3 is TGTGCCAGCAGTTCTGGGGGTACGGCGAACACTGAAGCTTTCTTT.

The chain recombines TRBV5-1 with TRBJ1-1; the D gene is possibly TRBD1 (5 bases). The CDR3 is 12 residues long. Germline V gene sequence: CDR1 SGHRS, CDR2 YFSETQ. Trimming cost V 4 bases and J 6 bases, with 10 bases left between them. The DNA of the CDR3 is TGCGCCAGCAGCACCGGGACCGCTGAAGCTTTCTTT. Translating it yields CASSTGTAEAFF.

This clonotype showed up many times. The CDR3 DNA sequence: TGTGCCAGCTCACCACCGACAGGTGAAGCTTTCTTT. It encodes CASSPPTGEAFF. This chain joins TRBV18 and TRBJ1-1; D perhaps matches TRBD1 (6 bases). With 0 bases removed from V and 7 bases from J, the gap between germline ends came to 6 bases. CDR3 length: 12 amino acids. Germline V CDR1 and CDR2: KGHSH, LQKENI.

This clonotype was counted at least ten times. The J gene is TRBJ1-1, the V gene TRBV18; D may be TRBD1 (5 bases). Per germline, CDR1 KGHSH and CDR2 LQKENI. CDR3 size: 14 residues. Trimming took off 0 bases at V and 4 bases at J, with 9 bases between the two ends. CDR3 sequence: CASSPPMGGTEAFF. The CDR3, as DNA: TGTGCCAGCTCACCACCTATGGGGGGCACTGAAGCTTTCTTT.

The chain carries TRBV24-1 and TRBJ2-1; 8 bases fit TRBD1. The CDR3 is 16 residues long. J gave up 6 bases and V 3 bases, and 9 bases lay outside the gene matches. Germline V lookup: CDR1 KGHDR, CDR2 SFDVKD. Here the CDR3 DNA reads TGTGCCACCAGTGATATCTTGGGACAGGACCTCAATGAGCAGTTCTTC. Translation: CATSDILGQDLNEQFF.

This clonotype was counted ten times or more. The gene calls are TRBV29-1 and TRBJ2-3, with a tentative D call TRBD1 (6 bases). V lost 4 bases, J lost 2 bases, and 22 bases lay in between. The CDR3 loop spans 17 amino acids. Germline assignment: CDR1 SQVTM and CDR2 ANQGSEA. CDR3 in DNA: TGCAGCGTTGTGGCCAGGGGATTAGGTTGGGTCACAGATACGCAGTATTTT. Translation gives CSVVARGLGWVTDTQYF.

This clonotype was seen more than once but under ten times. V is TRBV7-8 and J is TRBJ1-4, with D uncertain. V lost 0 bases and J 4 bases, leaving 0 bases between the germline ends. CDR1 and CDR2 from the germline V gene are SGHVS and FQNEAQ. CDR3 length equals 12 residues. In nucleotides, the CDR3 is TGTGCCAGCAGCTTAGCTAATGAAAAACTGTTTTTT. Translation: CASSLANEKLFF. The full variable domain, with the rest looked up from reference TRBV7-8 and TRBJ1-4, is GAGVSQSPRYKVAKRGQDVALRCDPISGHVSLFWYQQALGQGPEFLTYFQNEAQLDKSGLPSDRFFAERPEGSVSTLKIQRTQQEDSAVYLCASSLANEKLFFGSGTQLSVL.

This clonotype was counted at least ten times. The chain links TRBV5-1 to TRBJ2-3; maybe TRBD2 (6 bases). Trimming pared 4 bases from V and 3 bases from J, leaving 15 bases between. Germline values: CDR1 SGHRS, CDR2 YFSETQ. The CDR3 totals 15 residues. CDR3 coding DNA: TGCGCCAGCAGCCCAACGACTAGGATAACAGATACGCAGTATTTT. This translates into CASSPTTRITDTQYF.

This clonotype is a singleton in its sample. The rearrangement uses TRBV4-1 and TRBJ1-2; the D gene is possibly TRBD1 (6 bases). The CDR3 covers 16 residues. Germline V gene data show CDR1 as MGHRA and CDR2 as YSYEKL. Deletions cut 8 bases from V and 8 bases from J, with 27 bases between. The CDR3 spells CASYNIQQGLGGGYTF. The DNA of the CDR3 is TGCGCCAGCTATAATATCCAGCAGGGGCTGGGTGGGGGCTACACCTTC.

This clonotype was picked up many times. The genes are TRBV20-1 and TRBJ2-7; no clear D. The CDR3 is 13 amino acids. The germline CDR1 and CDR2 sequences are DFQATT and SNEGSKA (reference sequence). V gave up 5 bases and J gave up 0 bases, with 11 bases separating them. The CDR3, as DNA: TGCAGTGCTCGGGCCCCTCACTCCTACGAGCAGTACTTC. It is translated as CSARAPHSYEQYF.

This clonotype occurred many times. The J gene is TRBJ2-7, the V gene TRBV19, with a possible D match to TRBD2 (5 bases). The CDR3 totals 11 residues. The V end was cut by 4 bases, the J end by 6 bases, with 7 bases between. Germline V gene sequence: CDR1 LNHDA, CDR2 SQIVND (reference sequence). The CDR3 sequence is CASSRGSEQYF. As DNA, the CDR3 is TGTGCCAGTAGTAGAGGGAGCGAGCAGTACTTC.

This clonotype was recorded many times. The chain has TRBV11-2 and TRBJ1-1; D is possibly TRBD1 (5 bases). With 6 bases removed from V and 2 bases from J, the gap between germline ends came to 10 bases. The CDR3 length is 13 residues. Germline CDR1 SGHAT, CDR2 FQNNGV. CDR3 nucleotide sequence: TGTGCCAGCAGGGAGACAGCTAACACTGAAGCTTTCTTT. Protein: CASRETANTEAFF.

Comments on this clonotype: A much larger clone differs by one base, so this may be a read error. For the CDR3, the DNA is TGCGGTGCTGTTAGCGGAACAGCGGAGACCCAGTACTTC. The encoded protein is CGAVSGTAETQYF. The V call is TRBV20-1, the J call TRBJ2-5; the D gene is possibly TRBD2 (6 bases). Germline V gene data show CDR1 as DFQATT and CDR2 as SNEGSKA (reference sequence). This CDR3 comprises 13 residues.